The source of this TCR beta chain is a study of blood T cell repertoires in COVID-19. Germline values: CDR1 MNHEY, CDR2 SVGAGI. V was pared by 6 bases and J by 0 bases, with 8 bases between. The CDR3 is made up of 13 amino acids. Using immunoSEQ multiplex PCR, the repertoire was profiled, and TCRdb retains in-frame clones only, with some absent. Here the sample spans about 160,000 clones, about 77% being singletons. J is TRBJ1-2 and V is TRBV6-5; D is perhaps TRBD1 (5 bases). The sequence came from a woman of 80 years or more with acute or convalescent COVID-19. Material for sequencing was peripheral blood. The CDR3 region is CASSQGTNYGYTF. CDR3 coding DNA: TGTGCCAGCAGCCAGGGTACTAACTATGGCTACACCTTC.